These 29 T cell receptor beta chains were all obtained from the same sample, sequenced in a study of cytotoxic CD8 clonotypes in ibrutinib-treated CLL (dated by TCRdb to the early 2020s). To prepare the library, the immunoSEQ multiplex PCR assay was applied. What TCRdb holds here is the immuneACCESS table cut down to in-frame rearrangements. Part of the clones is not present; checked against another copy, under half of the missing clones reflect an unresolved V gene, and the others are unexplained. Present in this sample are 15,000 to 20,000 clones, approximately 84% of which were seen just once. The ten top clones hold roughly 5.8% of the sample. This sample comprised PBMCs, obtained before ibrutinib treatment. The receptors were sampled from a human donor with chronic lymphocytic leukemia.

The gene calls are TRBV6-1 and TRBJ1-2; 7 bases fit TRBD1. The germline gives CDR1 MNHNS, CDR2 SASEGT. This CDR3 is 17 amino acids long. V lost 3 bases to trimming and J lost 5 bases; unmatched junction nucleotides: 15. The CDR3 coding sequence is TGTGCCAGCAGTGAGGCTCCACGGACAGGTCTGAGGTATGGCTACACCTTC. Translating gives CASSEAPRTGLRYGYTF.

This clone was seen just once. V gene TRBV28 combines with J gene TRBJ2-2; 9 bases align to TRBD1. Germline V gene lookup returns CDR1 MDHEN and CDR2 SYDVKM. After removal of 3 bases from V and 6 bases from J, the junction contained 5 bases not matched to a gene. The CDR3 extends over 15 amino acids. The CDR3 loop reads CASSLGTGRSGELFF. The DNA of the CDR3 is TGTGCCAGCAGTTTGGGGACAGGGAGGTCCGGGGAGCTGTTTTTT. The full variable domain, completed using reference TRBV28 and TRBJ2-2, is DVKVTQSSRYLVKRTGEKVFLECVQDMDHENMFWYRQDPGLGLRLIYFSYDVKMKEKGDIPEGYSVSREKKERFSLILESASTNQTSMYLCASSLGTGRSGELFFGEGSRLTVL.

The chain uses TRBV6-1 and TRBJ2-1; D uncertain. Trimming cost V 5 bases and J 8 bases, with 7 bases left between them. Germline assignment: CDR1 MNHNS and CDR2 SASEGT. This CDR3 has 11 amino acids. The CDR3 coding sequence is TGTGCCAGCAGTTACGTTGATGAGCAGTTCTTC. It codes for CASSYVDEQFF.

The CDR3 is CASRPTGPGNTIYF. CDR3 nucleotides: TGTGCCAGCAGGCCTACGGGACCAGGAAACACCATATATTTT. The J gene is TRBJ1-3, the V gene TRBV7-9, with a weak D call TRBD1 (5 bases). This CDR3 is built from 14 residues. CDR1 is SEHNR, CDR2 FQNEAQ, per germline (reference sequence). Trimming took off 6 bases at V and 4 bases at J, with 13 bases between the two ends.

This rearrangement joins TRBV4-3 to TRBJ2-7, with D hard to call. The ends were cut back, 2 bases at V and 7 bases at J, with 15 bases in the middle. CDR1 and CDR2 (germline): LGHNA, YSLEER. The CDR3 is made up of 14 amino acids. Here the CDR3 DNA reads TGCGCCAGCAGCCAATTAGCAGGCGAAGAAGAGCAGTACTTC. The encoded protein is CASSQLAGEEEQYF.

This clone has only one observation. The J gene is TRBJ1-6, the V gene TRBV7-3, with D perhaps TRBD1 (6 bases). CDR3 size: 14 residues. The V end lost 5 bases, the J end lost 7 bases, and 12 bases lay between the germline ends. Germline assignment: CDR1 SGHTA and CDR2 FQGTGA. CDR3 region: CASSVGQSNSPLHF. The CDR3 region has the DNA TGTGCCAGCAGCGTCGGACAGAGCAATTCACCCCTCCACTTT.

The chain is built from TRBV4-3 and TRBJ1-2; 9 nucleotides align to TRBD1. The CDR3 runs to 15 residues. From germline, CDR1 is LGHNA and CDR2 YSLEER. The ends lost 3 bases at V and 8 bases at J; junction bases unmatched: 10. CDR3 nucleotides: TGCGCCAGCAGCCAGGGCAACAGGGGGCTGGGCGGCTACACCTTC. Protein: CASSQGNRGLGGYTF.

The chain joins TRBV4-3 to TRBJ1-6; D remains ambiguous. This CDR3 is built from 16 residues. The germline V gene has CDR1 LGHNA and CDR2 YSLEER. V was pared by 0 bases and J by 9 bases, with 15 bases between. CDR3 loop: CASSQDLEYEGSPLHF. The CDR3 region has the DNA TGCGCCAGCAGCCAAGATCTGGAGTACGAGGGTTCACCCCTCCACTTT.

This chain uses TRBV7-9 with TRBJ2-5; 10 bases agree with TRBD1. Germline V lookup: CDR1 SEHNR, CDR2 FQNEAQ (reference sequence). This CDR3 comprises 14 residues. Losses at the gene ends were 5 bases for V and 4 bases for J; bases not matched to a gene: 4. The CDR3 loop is CASSPRTGGETQYF. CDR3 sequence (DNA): TGTGCCAGCAGCCCAAGGACAGGGGGAGAGACCCAGTACTTC.

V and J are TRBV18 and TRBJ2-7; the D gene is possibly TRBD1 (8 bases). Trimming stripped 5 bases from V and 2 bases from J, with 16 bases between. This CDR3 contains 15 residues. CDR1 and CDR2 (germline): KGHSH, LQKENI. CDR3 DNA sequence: TGTGCCAGCTCAAGCGGGACAGGTCCTACCTACGAGCAGTACTTC. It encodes CASSSGTGPTYEQYF. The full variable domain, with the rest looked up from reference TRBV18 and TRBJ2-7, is NAGVMQNPRHLVRRRGQEARLRCSPMKGHSHVYWYRQLPEEGLKFMVYLQKENIIDESGMPKERFSAEFPKEGPSILRIQQVVRGDSAAYFCASSSGTGPTYEQYFGPGTRLTVT.

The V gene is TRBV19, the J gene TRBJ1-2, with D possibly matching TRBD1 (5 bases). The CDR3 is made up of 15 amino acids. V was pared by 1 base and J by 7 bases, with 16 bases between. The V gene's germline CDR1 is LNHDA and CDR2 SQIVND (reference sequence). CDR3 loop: CASSIVRAQGSGYTF. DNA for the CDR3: TGTGCCAGTAGTATAGTCCGCGCCCAGGGCTCTGGCTACACCTTC.

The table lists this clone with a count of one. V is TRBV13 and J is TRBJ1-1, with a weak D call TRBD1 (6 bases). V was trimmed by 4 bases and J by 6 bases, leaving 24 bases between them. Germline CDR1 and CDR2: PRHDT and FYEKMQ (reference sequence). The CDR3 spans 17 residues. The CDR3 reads CASSSRLPGVGIAEAFF. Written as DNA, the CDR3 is TGTGCCAGCAGCTCCCGCCTCCCAGGGGTGGGGATCGCTGAAGCTTTCTTT. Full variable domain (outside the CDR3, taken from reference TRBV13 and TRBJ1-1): AAGVIQSPRHLIKEKRETATLKCYPIPRHDTVYWYQQGPGQDPQFLISFYEKMQSDKGSIPDRFSAQQFSDYHSELNMSSLELGDSALYFCASSSRLPGVGIAEAFFGQGTRLTVV.

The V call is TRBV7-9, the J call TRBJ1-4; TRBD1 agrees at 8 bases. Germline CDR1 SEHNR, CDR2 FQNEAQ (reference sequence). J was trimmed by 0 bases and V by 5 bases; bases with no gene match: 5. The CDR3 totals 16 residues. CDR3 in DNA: TGTGCCAGCAGCACTGGACAGGGAGCAACTAATGAAAAACTGTTTTTT. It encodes CASSTGQGATNEKLFF.

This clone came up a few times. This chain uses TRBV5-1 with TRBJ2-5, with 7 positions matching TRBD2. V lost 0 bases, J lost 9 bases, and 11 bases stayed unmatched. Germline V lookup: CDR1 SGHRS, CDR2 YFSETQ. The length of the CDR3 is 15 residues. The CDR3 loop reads CASSLDGREGGAQYF. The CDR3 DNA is TGCGCCAGCAGCTTGGACGGCAGGGAGGGAGGTGCCCAGTACTTC.

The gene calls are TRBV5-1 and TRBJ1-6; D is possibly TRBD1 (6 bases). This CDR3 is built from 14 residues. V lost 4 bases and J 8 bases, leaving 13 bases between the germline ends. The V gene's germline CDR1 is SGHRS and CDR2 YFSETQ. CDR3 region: CASSPGHPDSPLHF. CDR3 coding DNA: TGCGCCAGCAGCCCGGGACATCCGGATTCACCCCTCCACTTT.

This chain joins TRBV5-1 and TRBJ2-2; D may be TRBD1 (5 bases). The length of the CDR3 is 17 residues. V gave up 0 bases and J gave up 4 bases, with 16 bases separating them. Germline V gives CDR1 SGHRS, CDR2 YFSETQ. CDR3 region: CASSLGQLSNPTGELFF. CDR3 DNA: TGCGCCAGCAGCTTGGGACAGCTCTCAAACCCCACCGGGGAGCTGTTTTTT.

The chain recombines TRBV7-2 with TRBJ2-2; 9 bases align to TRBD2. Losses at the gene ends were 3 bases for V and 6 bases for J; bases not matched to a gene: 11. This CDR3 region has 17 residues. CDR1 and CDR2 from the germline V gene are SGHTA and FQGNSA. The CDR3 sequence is CASSLRGTSSGAGELFF. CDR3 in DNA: TGTGCCAGCAGCTTGCGTGGGACTAGCAGTGGTGCCGGGGAGCTGTTTTTT.

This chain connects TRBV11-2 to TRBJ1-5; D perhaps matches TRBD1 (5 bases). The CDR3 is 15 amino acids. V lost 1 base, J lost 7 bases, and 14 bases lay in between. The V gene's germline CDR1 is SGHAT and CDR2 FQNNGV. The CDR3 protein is CASSLGEGLPQPQHF. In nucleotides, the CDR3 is TGTGCCAGCAGCTTAGGGGAGGGGTTACCCCAGCCCCAGCATTTT. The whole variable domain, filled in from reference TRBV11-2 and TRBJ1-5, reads EAGVAQSPRYKIIEKRQSVAFWCNPISGHATLYWYQQILGQGPKLLIQFQNNGVVDDSQLPKDRFSAERLKGVDSTLKIQPAKLEDSAVYLCASSLGEGLPQPQHFGDGTRLSIL.

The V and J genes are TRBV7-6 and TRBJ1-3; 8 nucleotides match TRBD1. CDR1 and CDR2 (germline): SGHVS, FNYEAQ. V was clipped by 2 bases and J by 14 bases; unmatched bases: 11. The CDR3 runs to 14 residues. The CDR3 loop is CASSLPYESDRVYF. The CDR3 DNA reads TGTGCCAGCAGCTTACCCTACGAATCGGACAGGGTATATTTT.

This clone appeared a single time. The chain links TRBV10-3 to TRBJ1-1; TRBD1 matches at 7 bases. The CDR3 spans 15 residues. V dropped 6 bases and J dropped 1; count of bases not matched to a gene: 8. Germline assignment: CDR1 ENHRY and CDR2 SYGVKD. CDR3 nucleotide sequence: TGTGCCATCAGGGAGACCGGGACAGCGAACACTGAAGCTTTCTTT. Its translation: CAIRETGTANTEAFF.

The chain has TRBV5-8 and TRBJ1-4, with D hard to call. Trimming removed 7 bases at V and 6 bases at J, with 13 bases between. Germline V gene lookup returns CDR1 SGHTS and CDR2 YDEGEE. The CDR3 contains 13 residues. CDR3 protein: CASPSQFYEKLFF. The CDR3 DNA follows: TGTGCCAGCCCGTCGCAGTTTTATGAAAAACTGTTTTTT.

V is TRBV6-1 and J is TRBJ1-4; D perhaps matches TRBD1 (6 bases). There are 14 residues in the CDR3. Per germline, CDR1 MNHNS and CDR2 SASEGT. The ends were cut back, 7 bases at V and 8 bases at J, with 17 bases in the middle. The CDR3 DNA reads TGTGCCAGCACCGTTACAGGGTTTGGGGAAAAACTGTTTTTT. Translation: CASTVTGFGEKLFF.

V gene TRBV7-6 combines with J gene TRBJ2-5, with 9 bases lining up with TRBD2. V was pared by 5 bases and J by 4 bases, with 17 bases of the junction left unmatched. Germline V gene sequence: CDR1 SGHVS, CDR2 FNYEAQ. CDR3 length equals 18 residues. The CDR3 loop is CASSPSGGGAVFGETQYF. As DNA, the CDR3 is TGTGCCAGCAGCCCGTCGGGCGGGGGGGCAGTTTTTGGAGAGACCCAGTACTTC.

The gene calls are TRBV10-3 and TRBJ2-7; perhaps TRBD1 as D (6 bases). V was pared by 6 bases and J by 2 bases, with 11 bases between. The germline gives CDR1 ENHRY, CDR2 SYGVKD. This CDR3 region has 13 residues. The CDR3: CAIRPDRTYEQYF. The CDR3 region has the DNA TGTGCCATCAGGCCGGACAGAACCTACGAGCAGTACTTC.

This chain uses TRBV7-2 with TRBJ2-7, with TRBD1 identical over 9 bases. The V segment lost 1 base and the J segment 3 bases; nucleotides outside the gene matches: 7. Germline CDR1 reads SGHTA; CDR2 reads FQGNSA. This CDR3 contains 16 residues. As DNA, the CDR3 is TGTGCCAGCAGCTTAGAGCTTACAGGGGGCGGCTACGAGCAGTACTTC. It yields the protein CASSLELTGGGYEQYF. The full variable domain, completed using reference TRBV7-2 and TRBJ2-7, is GAGVSQSPSNKVTEKGKDVELRCDPISGHTALYWYRQSLGQGLEFLIYFQGNSAPDKSGLPSDRFSAERTGGSVSTLTIQRTQQEDSAVYLCASSLELTGGGYEQYFGPGTRLTVT.

The CDR3 DNA sequence: TGCGCCAGCAGGCTTTCTGGAGGGGGTAGCAATCAGCCCCAGCATTTT. Its protein product is CASRLSGGGSNQPQHF. This rearrangement joins TRBV23-1 to TRBJ1-5, with a possible D match to TRBD1 (6 bases). TRBV23-1 is an ORF, with its function uncertain. The CDR3 has 16 residues. Trimming left V 6 bases short and J 0 bases short, with 15 bases between.

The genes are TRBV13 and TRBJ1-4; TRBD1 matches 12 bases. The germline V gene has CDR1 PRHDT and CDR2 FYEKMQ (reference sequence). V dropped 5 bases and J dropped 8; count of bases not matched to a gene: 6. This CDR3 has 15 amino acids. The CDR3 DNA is TGTGCCAGCAGCGGACGGGACAGGGGGCAAGAAAAACTGTTTTTT. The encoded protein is CASSGRDRGQEKLFF. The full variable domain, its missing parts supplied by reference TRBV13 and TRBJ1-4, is AAGVIQSPRHLIKEKRETATLKCYPIPRHDTVYWYQQGPGQDPQFLISFYEKMQSDKGSIPDRFSAQQFSDYHSELNMSSLELGDSALYFCASSGRDRGQEKLFFGSGTQLSVL.

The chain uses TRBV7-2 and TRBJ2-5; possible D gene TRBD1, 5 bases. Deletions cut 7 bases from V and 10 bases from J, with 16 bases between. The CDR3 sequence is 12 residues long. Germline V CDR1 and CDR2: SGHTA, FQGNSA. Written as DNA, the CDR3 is TGTGCCAGCACAGAAACGAAGGGGAACCAGTACTTC. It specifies CASTETKGNQYF.

In DNA, the CDR3 is TGCAGCGTTGAAGATGGGGGGAGGAACACTGAAGCTTTCTTT. As protein: CSVEDGGRNTEAFF. The J gene is TRBJ1-1, the V gene TRBV29-1; D is perhaps TRBD1 (5 bases). V was shortened by 0 bases and J by 1 base, with 9 bases between the two germline ends. Germline CDR1 is SQVTM and CDR2 is ANQGSEA. CDR3 length equals 14 residues.